The 20 T cell receptor beta chains below were found in one sample sequenced in a study of T cells in Graves' hyperthyroidism and ophthalmopathy. The TCR beta CDR3 regions underwent amplification using RNA transcripts as the source. TCR CDR3 regions were first amplified by RT-PCR with HTBI primers. TCRdb used MiXCR to reprocess the multiplex PCR reads, holding one entry per CDR3 protein. Among 500,000 to 750,000 distinct CDR3 sequences listed, around 42% were seen once. The sample consisted of peripheral blood or thyroid tissue (not recorded which). These receptors were obtained from a woman between 18 and 29 years old with Graves' hyperthyroidism.

The genes are TRBV29-1 and TRBJ1-2; D unclear. Germline-derived CDR1 and CDR2 are SQVTM and ANQGSEA. Trimming pared 8 bases from V and 5 bases from J, leaving 9 bases between. The CDR3 length is 10 residues. The CDR3 nucleotides read TGCAGCTTAGTACAGTATGGCTACACCTTC. This gives the protein CSLVQYGYTF.

The chain employs TRBV7-9 and TRBJ2-7, with a tentative D call TRBD1 (5 bases). The length of the CDR3 is 11 residues. The V gene lost 8 bases and the J gene lost 5 bases, with 10 bases spanning the gap. CDR1 is SEHNR and CDR2 is FQNEAQ in the germline V gene (reference sequence). CDR3 sequence: CASVGAHEQYF. CDR3 nucleotides: TGTGCCAGCGTTGGGGCCCACGAGCAGTACTTC.

V is TRBV7-9 and J is TRBJ1-1, with D perhaps TRBD1 (5 bases). From germline, CDR1 is SEHNR and CDR2 FQNEAQ (reference sequence). V gave up 0 bases and J gave up 7 bases, with 9 bases separating them. This CDR3 has 13 amino acids. The CDR3, as DNA: TGTGCCAGCAGCTTAGCGGGGACTAATGAAGCTTTCTTT. Residues: CASSLAGTNEAFF. The full variable domain, with the rest looked up from reference TRBV7-9 and TRBJ1-1, is DTGVSQNPRHKITKRGQNVTFRCDPISEHNRLYWYRQTLGQGPEFLTYFQNEAQLEKSRLLSDRFSAERPKGSFSTLEIQRTEQGDSAMYLCASSLAGTNEAFFGQGTRLTVV.

This clonotype showed up many times. V gene TRBV7-2 combines with J gene TRBJ1-2; D remains unclear. V lost 1 base, J lost 3 bases, and 3 bases lay in between. The CDR3 has 12 amino acids. CDR1 is SGHTA and CDR2 is FQGNSA in the germline V gene. CDR3 nucleotides: TGTGCCAGCAGCTTAGGAGACTATGGCTACACCTTC. This codes for CASSLGDYGYTF.

This clonotype occurred many times. The chain has TRBV6-6 and TRBJ1-6, with TRBD1 matching 7 bases. The V gene's germline CDR1 is MNHNY and CDR2 SVGAGI (reference sequence). The CDR3 extends over 18 amino acids. After removal of 6 bases from V and 7 bases from J, the junction contained 18 bases not matched to a gene. CDR3 in DNA: TGTGCCAGCAGGAGGGACAGAGGCTCCGTAATTGAAAATTCACCCCTCCACTTT. This gives the protein CASRRDRGSVIENSPLHF.

This clonotype was recorded once. V gene TRBV10-3 combines with J gene TRBJ1-2; TRBD1 matches at 12 bases. The CDR3 is made up of 16 amino acids. CDR1 is ENHRY and CDR2 is SYGVKD in the germline V gene. The ends lost 10 bases at V and 7 bases at J; junction bases unmatched: 16. The CDR3 region has the DNA TGTGCCAGCAGCCCCCCGGGACAGGGGGCTGACTGTGGCTACACCTTC. Its translation is CASSPPGQGADCGYTF.

This clonotype was observed a single time. J is TRBJ1-1 and V is TRBV2; D call uncertain. Germline CDR1 SNHLY, CDR2 FYNNEI. This CDR3 has 16 amino acids. Deletions cut 7 bases from V and 0 bases from J, with 18 bases between. The CDR3 DNA is TGTGCCAGCATCTACTTGCGGGAGGGAATGAACACTGAAGCTTTCTTT. It specifies CASIYLREGMNTEAFF.

The CDR3 here is CSSPIQGGQYF. Written as DNA, the CDR3 is TGCAGCTCGCCGATACAGGGGGGGCAGTACTTC. This chain links TRBV29-1 with TRBJ2-7; 8 nucleotides match TRBD1. Trimming at V came to 8 bases and at J to 9 bases, leaving 9 bases not matched to a gene. This CDR3 comprises 11 residues. Germline V gene data show CDR1 as SQVTM and CDR2 as ANQGSEA.

The table lists this clonotype with many counts. The chain has TRBV20-1 and TRBJ1-1; 8 bases match TRBD1. CDR3 size: 13 residues. Germline CDR1 DFQATT, CDR2 SNEGSKA (reference sequence). Losses at the gene ends were 1 base for V and 9 bases for J; bases not matched to a gene: 7. The CDR3 reads CSARVGTGYKAFF. The DNA for the CDR3 is TGCAGTGCTAGAGTCGGGACAGGATATAAAGCTTTCTTT.

The chain combines TRBV15 with TRBJ1-5; 10 bases align to TRBD1. This CDR3 contains 15 residues. Germline CDR1 LNHNV, CDR2 YYDKDF (reference sequence). V trimming: 0 bases; J trimming: 14 bases; junction bases outside the gene matches: 10. The CDR3 reads CATSRDRDRGAYEHF. The CDR3 DNA reads TGTGCCACCAGCAGAGACCGGGACAGGGGAGCCTACGAGCATTTT.

The V call is TRBV29-1, the J call TRBJ1-1; D is unresolved. CDR1 is SQVTM, CDR2 ANQGSEA, per germline. The length of the CDR3 is 13 residues. The CDR3 nucleotides are TGCAGTTACTGGGGATCACCGGCAACTGAAGCTTTCTTT. Translating it yields CSYWGSPATEAFF. The variable domain in full, completed from reference TRBV29-1 and TRBJ1-1, reads SAVISQKPSRDICQRGTSLTIQCQVDSQVTMMFWYRQQPGQSLTLIATANQGSEATYESGFVIDKFPISRPNLTFSTLTVSNMSPEDSSIYLCSYWGSPATEAFFGQGTRLTVV.

The rearrangement links TRBV15 to TRBJ1-2, with a possible D match to TRBD1 (6 bases). Germline V CDR1 and CDR2: LNHNV, YYDKDF (reference sequence). V was pared by 4 bases and J by 3 bases, with 24 bases between. The CDR3 is 18 residues long. The CDR3 DNA reads TGTGCCACCAGCACTCAGGGGAGGAGGAGTCTGGGATACTATGGCTACACCTTC. Protein: CATSTQGRRSLGYYGYTF.

Many counts were recorded for this clonotype. The chain joins TRBV19 to TRBJ2-7, with 13 positions matching TRBD2. The CDR3 has 14 amino acids. J lost 4 bases, V lost 3 bases, and 0 bases had no gene match. Per germline, CDR1 LNHDA and CDR2 SQIVND (reference sequence). As DNA, the CDR3 is TGTGCCAGTAGTATGGGACTAGCGGGATACGAGCAGTACTTC. Translation gives CASSMGLAGYEQYF.

This clonotype was detected ten times or more. V usage is TRBV20-1 and J usage is TRBJ1-4; 8 bases line up with TRBD1. The CDR3 consists of 15 residues. V gave up 1 base and J gave up 8 bases; unmatched junction bases: 9. The V gene's germline CDR1 is DFQATT and CDR2 SNEGSKA (reference sequence). CDR3 nucleotides: TGCAGTGCTAGAGTGGCCCAGGGGGCTGGAGAAAAACTGTTTTTT. It encodes CSARVAQGAGEKLFF.

This clonotype was recorded at least ten times. The chain combines TRBV6-6 with TRBJ1-5; 8 bases line up with TRBD1. The CDR3 loop spans 15 amino acids. The V gene end was trimmed by 1 base and the J gene end by 5 bases; junction bases not matched to a gene: 4. The germline V gene encodes CDR1 MNHNY and CDR2 SVGAGI (reference sequence). CDR3 sequence: CASSYLGQVDQPQHF. The DNA of the CDR3 is TGTGCCAGCAGTTACTTGGGACAGGTTGATCAGCCCCAGCATTTT.

The chain carries TRBV2 and TRBJ1-6; the match to TRBD1 covers 8 bases. This CDR3 is built from 14 residues. The junction had 1 base not matched to a gene; V was cut back by 3 bases and J by 6 bases. Looked up from germline, CDR1 is SNHLY and CDR2 is FYNNEI. DNA of the CDR3: TGTGCCAGCAGTGACGACAGGGGTAATTCACCCCTCCACTTT. The encoded protein is CASSDDRGNSPLHF.

As to this clonotype: This may be a read error: a much more frequent sequence differs by one nucleotide. This chain connects TRBV5-1 to TRBJ1-4; D is undetermined. V gave up 3 bases and J gave up 3 bases, with 12 bases separating them. Germline V lookup: CDR1 SGHRS, CDR2 YFSETQ. The length of the CDR3 is 15 residues. CDR3 coding DNA: TGCGCCAGCAGCTGGGAGCCCGGGGCTAATGAAAAACTGTTTTTT. Its translation is CASSWEPGANEKLFF.

This clonotype was observed many times. J is TRBJ2-7 and V is TRBV7-9; TRBD1 matches 10 bases. The V gene's germline CDR1 is SEHNR and CDR2 FQNEAQ (reference sequence). The CDR3 is 17 residues long. The V segment lost 1 base and the J segment 1 base; nucleotides outside the gene matches: 7. The CDR3 DNA sequence: TGTGCCAGCAGCTTAGGTCTGACAGGGGGCAAATCCTACGAGCAGTACTTC. This sequence encodes CASSLGLTGGKSYEQYF. Full variable domain (remainder filled in from reference TRBV7-9 and TRBJ2-7): DTGVSQNPRHKITKRGQNVTFRCDPISEHNRLYWYRQTLGQGPEFLTYFQNEAQLEKSRLLSDRFSAERPKGSFSTLEIQRTEQGDSAMYLCASSLGLTGGKSYEQYFGPGTRLTVT.

In this sample, this clonotype turned up once. The rearrangement joins TRBV10-2 to TRBJ1-1, with TRBD1 matching over 7 bases. V shed 2 bases, J shed 4 bases, and the junction held 7 bases outside the gene matches. This CDR3 spans 15 amino acids. Looked up from germline, CDR1 is WSHSY and CDR2 is SAAADI. CDR3 sequence (DNA): TGCGCCAGCAGTGAGGACAGGGAGGTGGGCACTGAAGCTTTCTTT. Its translation: CASSEDREVGTEAFF.

This clonotype was seen many times. V usage is TRBV25-1 and J usage is TRBJ2-3; 7 bases align to TRBD1. CDR1 is MGHDK, CDR2 SYGVNS, per germline. CDR3 size: 14 residues. V shed 8 bases, J shed 5 bases, and the junction held 10 bases outside the gene matches. This CDR3 reads CASRLGTVKDTQYF. CDR3 bases: TGTGCCAGCCGGCTAGGGACAGTTAAAGATACGCAGTATTTT.